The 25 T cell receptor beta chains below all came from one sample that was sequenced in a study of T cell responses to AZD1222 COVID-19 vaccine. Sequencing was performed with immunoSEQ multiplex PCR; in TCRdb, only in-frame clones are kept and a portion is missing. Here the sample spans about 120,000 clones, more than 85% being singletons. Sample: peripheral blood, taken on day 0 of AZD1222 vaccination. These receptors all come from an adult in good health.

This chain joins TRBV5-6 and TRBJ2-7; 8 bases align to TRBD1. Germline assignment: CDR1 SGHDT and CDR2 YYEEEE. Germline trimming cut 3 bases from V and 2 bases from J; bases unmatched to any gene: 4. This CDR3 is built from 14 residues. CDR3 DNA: TGTGCCAGCAGCTGGACAGGGTTGCCCTACGAGCAGTACTTC. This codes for CASSWTGLPYEQYF.

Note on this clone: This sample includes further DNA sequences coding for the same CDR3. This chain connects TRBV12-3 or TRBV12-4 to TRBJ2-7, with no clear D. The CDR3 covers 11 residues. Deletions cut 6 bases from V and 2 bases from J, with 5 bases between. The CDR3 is CASSSAYEQYF. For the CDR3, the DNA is TGTGCCAGCAGCTCTGCCTACGAGCAGTACTTC.

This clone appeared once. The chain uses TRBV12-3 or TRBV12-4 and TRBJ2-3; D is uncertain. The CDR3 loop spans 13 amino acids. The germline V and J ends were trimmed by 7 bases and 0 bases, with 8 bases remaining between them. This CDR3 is CASTRSSTDTQYF. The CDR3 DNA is TGTGCCAGCACCCGGAGTAGCACAGATACGCAGTATTTT.

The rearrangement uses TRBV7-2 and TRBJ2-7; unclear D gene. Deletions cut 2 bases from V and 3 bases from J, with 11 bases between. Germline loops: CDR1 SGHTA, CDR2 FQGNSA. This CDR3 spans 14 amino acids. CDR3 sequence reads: CASSLFQTRYEQYF. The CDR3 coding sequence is TGTGCCAGCAGCTTATTCCAGACTCGCTACGAGCAGTACTTC.

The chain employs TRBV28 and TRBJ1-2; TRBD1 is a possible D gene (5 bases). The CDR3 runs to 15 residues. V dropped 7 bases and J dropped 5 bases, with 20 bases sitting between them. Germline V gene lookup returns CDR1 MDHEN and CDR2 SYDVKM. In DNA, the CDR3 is TGTGCCAGCAATTCACGGGACCGAAATACTTATGGCTACACCTTC. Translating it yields CASNSRDRNTYGYTF.

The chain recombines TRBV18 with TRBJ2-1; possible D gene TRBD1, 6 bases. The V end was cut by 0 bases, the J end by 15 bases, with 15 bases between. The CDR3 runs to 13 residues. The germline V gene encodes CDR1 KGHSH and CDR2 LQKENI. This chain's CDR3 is CASSPPRNTGTFF. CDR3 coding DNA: TGTGCCAGCTCACCACCGCGAAACACAGGGACGTTCTTC.

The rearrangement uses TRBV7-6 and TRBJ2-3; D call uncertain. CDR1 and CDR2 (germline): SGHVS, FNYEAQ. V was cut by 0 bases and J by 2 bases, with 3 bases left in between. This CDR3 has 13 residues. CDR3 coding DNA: TGTGCCAGCAGCTTAGCCAACACAGATACGCAGTATTTT. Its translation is CASSLANTDTQYF.

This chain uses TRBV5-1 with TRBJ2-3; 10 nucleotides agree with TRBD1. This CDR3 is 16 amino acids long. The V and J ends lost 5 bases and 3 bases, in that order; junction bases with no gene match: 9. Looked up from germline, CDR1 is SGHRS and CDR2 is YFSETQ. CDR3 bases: TGCGCCAGCAGTGATCGGACAGGGGGAGGTACAGATACGCAGTATTTT. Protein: CASSDRTGGGTDTQYF. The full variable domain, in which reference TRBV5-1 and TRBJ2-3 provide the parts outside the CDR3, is KAGVTQTPRYLIKTRGQQVTLSCSPISGHRSVSWYQQTPGQGLQFLFEYFSETQRNKGNFPGRFSGRQFSNSRSEMNVSTLELGDSALYLCASSDRTGGGTDTQYFGPGTRLTVL.

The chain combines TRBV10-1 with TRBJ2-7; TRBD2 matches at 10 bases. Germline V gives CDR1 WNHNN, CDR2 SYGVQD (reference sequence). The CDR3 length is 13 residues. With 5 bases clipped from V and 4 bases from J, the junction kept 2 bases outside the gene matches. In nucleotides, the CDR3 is TGCGCCAGCAGTCTAGCGGGGGAATACGAGCAGTACTTC. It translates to CASSLAGEYEQYF.

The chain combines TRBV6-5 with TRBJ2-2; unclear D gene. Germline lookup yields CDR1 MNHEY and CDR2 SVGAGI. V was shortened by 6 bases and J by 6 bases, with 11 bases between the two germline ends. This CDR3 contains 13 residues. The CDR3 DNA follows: TGTGCCAGCAGCGCGGACCGGGCCGGGGAGCTGTTTTTT. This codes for CASSADRAGELFF.

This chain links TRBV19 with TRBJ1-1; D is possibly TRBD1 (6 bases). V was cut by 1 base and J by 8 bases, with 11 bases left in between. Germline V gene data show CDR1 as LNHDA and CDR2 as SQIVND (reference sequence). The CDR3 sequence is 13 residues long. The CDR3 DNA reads TGTGCCAGTAGTATAGCAGGGGCCTCCGAAGCTTTCTTT. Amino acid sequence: CASSIAGASEAFF. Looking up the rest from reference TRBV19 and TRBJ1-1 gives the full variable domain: DGGITQSPKYLFRKEGQNVTLSCEQNLNHDAMYWYRQDPGQGLRLIYYSQIVNDFQKGDIAEGYSVSREKKESFPLTVTSAQKNPTAFYLCASSIAGASEAFFGQGTRLTVV.

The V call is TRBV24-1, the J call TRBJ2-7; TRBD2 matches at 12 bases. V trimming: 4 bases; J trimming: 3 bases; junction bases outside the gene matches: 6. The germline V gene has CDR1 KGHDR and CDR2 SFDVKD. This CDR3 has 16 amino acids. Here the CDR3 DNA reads TGTGCCACCAGTGACCCCGCGACTAGCGGGAGCTACGAGCAGTACTTC. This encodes CATSDPATSGSYEQYF.

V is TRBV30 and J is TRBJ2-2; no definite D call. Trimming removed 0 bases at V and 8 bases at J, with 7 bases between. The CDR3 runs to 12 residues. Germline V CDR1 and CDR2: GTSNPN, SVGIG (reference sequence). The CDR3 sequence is CAWSVARGELFF. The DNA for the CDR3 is TGTGCCTGGAGTGTAGCGCGAGGGGAGCTGTTTTTT.

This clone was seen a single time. As DNA, the CDR3 is TGTGCCAGCAGTTCCCCCCAGGCTGCCGCCTACAATGAGCAGTTCTTC. Protein: CASSSPQAAAYNEQFF. The V and J genes are TRBV6-5 and TRBJ2-1; D unresolved. Germline loops: CDR1 MNHEY, CDR2 SVGAGI. The ends were cut back, 4 bases at V and 2 bases at J, with 15 bases in the middle. The length of the CDR3 is 16 residues.

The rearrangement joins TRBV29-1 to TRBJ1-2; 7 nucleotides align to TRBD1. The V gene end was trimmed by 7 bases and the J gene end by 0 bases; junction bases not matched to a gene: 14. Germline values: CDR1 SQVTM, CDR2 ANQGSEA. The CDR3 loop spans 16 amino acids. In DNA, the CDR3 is TGCAGCGCCCGAAGAGGGGACAGTCCCCCTAACTATGGCTACACCTTC. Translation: CSARRGDSPPNYGYTF.

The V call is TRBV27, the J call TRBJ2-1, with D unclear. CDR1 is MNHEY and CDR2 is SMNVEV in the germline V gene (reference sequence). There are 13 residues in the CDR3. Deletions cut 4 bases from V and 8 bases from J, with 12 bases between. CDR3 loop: CASSSGRTHEQFF. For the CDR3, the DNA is TGTGCCAGCAGTTCAGGCAGGACCCATGAGCAGTTCTTC.

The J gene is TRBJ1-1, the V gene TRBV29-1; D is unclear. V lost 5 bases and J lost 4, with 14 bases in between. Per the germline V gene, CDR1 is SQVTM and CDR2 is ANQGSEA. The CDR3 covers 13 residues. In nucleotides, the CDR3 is TGCAGCGTTCTTCCATTAGTCGGCACTGAAGCTTTCTTT. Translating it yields CSVLPLVGTEAFF. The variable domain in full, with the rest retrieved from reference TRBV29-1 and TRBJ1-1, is SAVISQKPSRDICQRGTSLTIQCQVDSQVTMMFWYRQQPGQSLTLIATANQGSEATYESGFVIDKFPISRPNLTFSTLTVSNMSPEDSSIYLCSVLPLVGTEAFFGQGTRLTVV.

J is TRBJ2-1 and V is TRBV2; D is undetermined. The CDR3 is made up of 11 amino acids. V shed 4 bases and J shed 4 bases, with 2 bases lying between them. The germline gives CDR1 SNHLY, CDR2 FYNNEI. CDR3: CASSAYNEQFF. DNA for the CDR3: TGTGCCAGCAGTGCGTACAATGAGCAGTTCTTC.

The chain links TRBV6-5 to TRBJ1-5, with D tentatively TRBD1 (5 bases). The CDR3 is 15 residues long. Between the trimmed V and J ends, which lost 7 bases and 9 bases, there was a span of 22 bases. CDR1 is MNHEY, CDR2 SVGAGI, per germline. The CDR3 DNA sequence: TGTGCCAGCACGGGGGGAGGAGTGTACCAAAGGCCCCAGCATTTT. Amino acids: CASTGGGVYQRPQHF.

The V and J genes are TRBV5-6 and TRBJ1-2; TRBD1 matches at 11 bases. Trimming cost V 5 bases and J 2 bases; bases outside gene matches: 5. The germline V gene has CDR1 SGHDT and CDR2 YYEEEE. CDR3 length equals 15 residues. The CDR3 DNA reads TGTGCCAGCAGTTTCCGGGACAGGGGGAACTATGGCTACACCTTC. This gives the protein CASSFRDRGNYGYTF.

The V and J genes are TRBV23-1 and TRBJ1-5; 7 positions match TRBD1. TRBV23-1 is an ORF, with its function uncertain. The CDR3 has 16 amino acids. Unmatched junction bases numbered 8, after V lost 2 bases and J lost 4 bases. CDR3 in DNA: TGCGCCAGCAGTCAAAAATACAGGGGCCTTAATCAGCCCCAGCATTTT. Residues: CASSQKYRGLNQPQHF.

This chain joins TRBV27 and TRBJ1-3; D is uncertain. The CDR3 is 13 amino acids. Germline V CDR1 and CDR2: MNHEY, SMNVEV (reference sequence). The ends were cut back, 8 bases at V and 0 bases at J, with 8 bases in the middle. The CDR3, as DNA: TGTGCCAGCGCCGGCAGCTCTGGAAACACCATATATTTT. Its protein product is CASAGSSGNTIYF.

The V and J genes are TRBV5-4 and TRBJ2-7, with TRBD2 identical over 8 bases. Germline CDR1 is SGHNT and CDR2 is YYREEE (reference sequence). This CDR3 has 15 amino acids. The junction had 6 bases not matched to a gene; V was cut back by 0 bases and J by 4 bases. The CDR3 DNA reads TGTGCCAGCAGCTTGGAGGAAGGACTAGCTTACGAGCAGTACTTC. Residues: CASSLEEGLAYEQYF.

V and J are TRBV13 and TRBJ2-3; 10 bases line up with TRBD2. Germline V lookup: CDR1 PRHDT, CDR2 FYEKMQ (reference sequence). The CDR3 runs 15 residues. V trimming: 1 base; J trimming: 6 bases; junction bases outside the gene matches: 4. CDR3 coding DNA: TGTGCCAGCAGCTTAGTTAGCGGGAGGATCGATACGCAGTATTTT. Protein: CASSLVSGRIDTQYF.

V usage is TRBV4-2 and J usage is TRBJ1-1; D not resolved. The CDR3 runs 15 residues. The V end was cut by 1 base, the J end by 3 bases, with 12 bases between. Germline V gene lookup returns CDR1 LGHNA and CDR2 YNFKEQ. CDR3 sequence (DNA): TGTGCCAGCAGCCAAGTAAGTGGCCCCTACACTGAAGCTTTCTTT. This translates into CASSQVSGPYTEAFF.